These T cell receptor beta chains were read from a single sample in a study of shared clonotypes between healthy human individuals. The repertoire was sequenced with immunoSEQ multiplex PCR; TCRdb's copy has only in-frame clones and lacks some. The sample contains millions of clones, just over 90% of which appear only once. Sequencing used naive CD8+ T cells from PBMCs. Receptors originate from a man aged 18 to 35 in good health. Some clones in this sample may be carry-over from other donors' samples. Each CDR3 is given with its conserved first and last residue. A D gene is named only where the DNA matches it firmly. Part of the rows lack a size; the others show once, few, many or a class for expanded clones.

abundance | d_gene | j_gene | v_gene | CDR3nt | CDR3aa
. | . | TRBJ2-2 | TRBV2 | TGTGCCAGCCAAACCCAAGAACCGCTGAACACCGGGGAGCTGTTTTTT | CASQTQEPLNTGELFF
. | . | TRBJ2-1 | TRBV29-1 | TGCAGCGTTGAAGGCGGGACTTCCTACAATGAGCAGTTCTTC | CSVEGGTSYNEQFF
. | . | TRBJ2-5 | TRBV4-1 | TGCGCCAGCAGCCAAGGTCCTTCAGGGGATTTGGAGACCCAGTACTTC | CASSQGPSGDLETQYF
. | . | TRBJ2-2 | TRBV28 | TGTGCCAGCAGACCCAGACAGAAAACCGGGGAGCTGTTTTTT | CASRPRQKTGELFF
. | TRBD1 | TRBJ1-1 | TRBV27 | TGTGCCAGCAGGAAAACAGGGGACACTGAAGCTTTCTTT | CASRKTGDTEAFF
. | . | TRBJ1-1 | TRBV7-3 | TGTGCCAGCAGCTTTCAACCCAGGGGCCCCAACACTGAAGCTTTCTTT | CASSFQPRGPNTEAFF
. | . | TRBJ2-7 | TRBV4-2 | TGTGCCAGCAGCCAACCCCTACAGGGACCTACCCCCTACGAGCAGTACTTC | CASSQPLQGPTPYEQYF
. | . | TRBJ2-7 | TRBV5-6 | TGTGCCAGCAGCCCGGCGGCCACCTACGAGCAGTACTTC | CASSPAATYEQYF
. | . | TRBJ2-2 | TRBV20-1 | TGCAGTGCCCTAAATTCCGGGGAGCTGTTTTTT | CSALNSGELFF
. | . | TRBJ1-4 | TRBV10-3 | TGTGCCATCAGTGAGGATACAATAGGGGCTAATGAAAAACTGTTTTTT | CAISEDTIGANEKLFF
. | . | TRBJ2-3 | TRBV30 | TGTGCCTGGGTTGGCGGAACCTTATCGGATACGCAGTATTTT | CAWVGGTLSDTQYF
. | . | TRBJ1-1 | TRBV5-5 | TGTGCCAGCAGCCAAGTCCCCGGCGGCACTGAAGCTTTCTTT | CASSQVPGGTEAFF
once | TRBD2 | TRBJ2-1 | TRBV27 | TGTGCCAGCAGTTGGGCCACTAGCGGCAATGAGCAGTTCTTC | CASSWATSGNEQFF
. | . | TRBJ1-1 | TRBV11-2 | TGTGCCAGCAGCTTGACCAGGGGTCCCACTGAAGCTTTCTTT | CASSLTRGPTEAFF
. | . | TRBJ2-1 | TRBV29-1 | TGCAGTACTAGAGACATGAGCTCCTACAATGAGCAGTTCTTC | CSTRDMSSYNEQFF
. | . | TRBJ1-1 | TRBV9 | TGTGCCAGCAGCCCCCCCGGAACTGAAGCTTTCTTT | CASSPPGTEAFF